The sequence of this T cell receptor beta chain was determined in a study of CD8+ T cells in alopecia areata. This clone has just a few counts. Different DNA sequences within this sample yield the same CDR3. RNA, once extracted, was reverse transcribed into cDNA for use as the sequencing template. Sequencing was performed with immunoSEQ multiplex PCR; in TCRdb, only in-frame clones are kept and a portion is missing. The sample shows some 120,000 clones, 40% to 55% of them seen only once. Unmatched junction bases numbered 6, after V lost 7 bases and J lost 1 base. CDR1 and CDR2 (germline): SQVTM, ANQGSEA. This CDR3 spans 13 amino acids.

The TCR was taken from a human donor with alopecia areata. The chain employs TRBV29-1 and TRBJ2-7; 8 bases are shared with TRBD2. The sequenced sample consisted of NKG2D-low CD8+ T cells sorted from blood. The CDR3 nucleotides are TGCAGCGCGACGGGGGGGAGTTCCTACGAGCAGTACTTC. Amino acids: CSATGGSSYEQYF.